The 15 T cell receptor beta chains in this list originate from one sample, sequenced in a study of T cell responses to AZD1222 COVID-19 vaccine. Data came from immunoSEQ multiplex PCR; TCRdb stores just in-frame clones and leaves some out. The sample lists 70,000 to 85,000 clones, 83% occurring once. The sequencing used peripheral blood, collected 28 days after the second AZD1222 dose. Source of these receptors: an adult who received the AZD1222 COVID-19 vaccine.

The V call is TRBV9, the J call TRBJ1-6; perhaps TRBD1 as D (6 bases). Germline CDR1 SGDLS, CDR2 YYNGEE. The length of the CDR3 is 16 residues. The ends were cut back, 4 bases at V and 4 bases at J, with 15 bases in the middle. Here the CDR3 DNA reads TGTGCCAGCAGCTTCCGAGGGGACATTTATAATTCACCCCTCCACTTT. As protein: CASSFRGDIYNSPLHF.

V is TRBV7-2 and J is TRBJ1-1; possible D gene TRBD1, 5 bases. V lost 5 bases to trimming and J lost 7 bases, with 17 bases between them. In germline, CDR1 is SGHTA, CDR2 FQGNSA. The CDR3 is 14 amino acids. The CDR3 loop is CASSQRWPGVEAFF. In DNA form, the CDR3 reads TGTGCCAGCAGCCAGAGGTGGCCGGGGGTTGAAGCTTTCTTT.

This clone was recorded a few times. This rearrangement joins TRBV19 to TRBJ2-1; TRBD2 is a possible D gene (7 bases). CDR3 length equals 15 residues. The germline V gene encodes CDR1 LNHDA and CDR2 SQIVND (reference sequence). Trimming took off 4 bases at V and 2 bases at J, with 12 bases between the two ends. This CDR3 reads CASSTEGGTYNEQFF. The CDR3 region has the DNA TGTGCCAGTAGTACCGAGGGGGGGACCTACAATGAGCAGTTCTTC.

This chain uses TRBV4-3 with TRBJ2-7; possible D gene TRBD2, 5 bases. Per the germline V gene, CDR1 is LGHNA and CDR2 is YSLEER. The V gene lost 0 bases and the J gene lost 2 bases, with 11 bases spanning the gap. The CDR3 loop spans 15 amino acids. The CDR3 here is CASSQDADGTYEQYF. In DNA, the CDR3 is TGCGCCAGCAGCCAAGACGCCGACGGGACCTACGAGCAGTACTTC.

V usage is TRBV9 and J usage is TRBJ2-2; D possibly corresponds to TRBD2 (6 bases). The CDR3 runs 19 residues. The V gene lost 0 bases and the J gene lost 0 bases, with 18 bases spanning the gap. Looked up from germline, CDR1 is SGDLS and CDR2 is YYNGEE. CDR3 nucleotide sequence: TGTGCCAGCAGCGTAGCTACTGGAGTGGGACTGGCGAACACCGGGGAGCTGTTTTTT. It encodes CASSVATGVGLANTGELFF.

This chain links TRBV10-3 with TRBJ1-6; TRBD1 is a possible D gene (5 bases). Germline V CDR1 and CDR2: ENHRY, SYGVKD. The CDR3 totals 14 residues. Trimming stripped 3 bases from V and 10 bases from J, with 13 bases between. The CDR3 region is CAISERGDGSPLHF. The CDR3 DNA reads as TGTGCCATCAGTGAAAGGGGAGATGGCTCACCCCTCCACTTT.

V and J are TRBV19 and TRBJ2-1; 9 nucleotides match TRBD1. J was trimmed by 5 bases and V by 4 bases; bases with no gene match: 9. CDR3 size: 16 residues. The V gene's germline CDR1 is LNHDA and CDR2 SQIVND (reference sequence). The CDR3, as DNA: TGTGCCAGTAGTAAAGCCACAGGGGGCAAGGACAATGAGCAGTTCTTC. This gives the protein CASSKATGGKDNEQFF.

The chain links TRBV5-4 to TRBJ2-1; 14 bases are a match to TRBD2. J was trimmed by 10 bases and V by 6 bases; bases with no gene match: 6. Germline V gives CDR1 SGHNT, CDR2 YYREEE (reference sequence). The CDR3 spans 14 residues. The CDR3 reads CASTRLAGGREQFF. CDR3 nucleotide sequence: TGTGCCAGCACCCGACTAGCGGGAGGGCGGGAGCAGTTCTTC.

The chain recombines TRBV5-1 with TRBJ2-2, with unresolved D. The germline CDR1 and CDR2 sequences are SGHRS and YFSETQ. With 5 bases removed from V and 5 bases from J, the gap between germline ends came to 16 bases. This CDR3 comprises 15 residues. For the CDR3, the DNA is TGCGCCAGCAGTTCAGTGGGGAAGCGAACCGGGGAGCTGTTTTTT. Its protein is CASSSVGKRTGELFF. Together with reference TRBV5-1 and TRBJ2-2, the CDR3 gives the full variable domain: KAGVTQTPRYLIKTRGQQVTLSCSPISGHRSVSWYQQTPGQGLQFLFEYFSETQRNKGNFPGRFSGRQFSNSRSEMNVSTLELGDSALYLCASSSVGKRTGELFFGEGSRLTVL.

This chain uses TRBV28 with TRBJ2-5; no clear D gene. The CDR3 is 14 residues long. Trimming took 3 bases from V and 3 from J, leaving 11 bases between them. Per germline, CDR1 MDHEN and CDR2 SYDVKM. The CDR3 nucleotides read TGTGCCAGCAGTTTCCAAGCCCACAAAGAGACCCAGTACTTC. Its protein product is CASSFQAHKETQYF.

This rearrangement joins TRBV7-8 to TRBJ2-5, with TRBD1 identical over 7 bases. The V and J ends lost 5 bases and 5 bases, in that order; junction bases with no gene match: 11. There are 15 residues in the CDR3. Germline lookup yields CDR1 SGHVS and CDR2 FQNEAQ. The CDR3, as DNA: TGTGCCAGCAGCCGAGCGACAGGGTCGGGGGAGACCCAGTACTTC. Amino acid sequence: CASSRATGSGETQYF.

This clone has a single count. The V gene is TRBV28, the J gene TRBJ2-7; no clear D gene. Per the germline V gene, CDR1 is MDHEN and CDR2 is SYDVKM. CDR3 length: 12 amino acids. V lost 4 bases to trimming and J lost 6 bases, with 10 bases between them. CDR3 sequence: CASSSHRSEQYF. In DNA, the CDR3 is TGTGCCAGCAGTTCCCACAGATCCGAGCAGTACTTC.

In DNA, the CDR3 is TGTGCCAGCAGTCCGGGACATTCCTACGAGCAGTACTTC. Translating it yields CASSPGHSYEQYF. The chain uses TRBV12-3 or TRBV12-4 and TRBJ2-7; D might be TRBD1 (6 bases). This CDR3 region has 13 residues. Trimming took 5 bases from V and 1 from J, leaving 9 bases between them.

The chain combines TRBV6-4 with TRBJ2-2; D ambiguous. Germline V lookup: CDR1 MRHNA, CDR2 SNTAGT. The CDR3 runs 14 residues. The germline V and J ends were trimmed by 0 bases and 7 bases, with 9 bases remaining between them. The chain's CDR3 is CASSDSWLNGELFF. DNA for the CDR3: TGTGCCAGCAGTGACTCGTGGCTCAACGGGGAGCTGTTTTTT.

This clone was picked up a small number of times. The genes are TRBV4-2 and TRBJ1-2; a possible D gene is TRBD1 (5 bases). V was shortened by 0 bases and J by 7 bases, with 12 bases between the two germline ends. Per the germline V gene, CDR1 is LGHNA and CDR2 is YNFKEQ. The CDR3 covers 14 residues. Here the CDR3 DNA reads TGTGCCAGCAGCCAAGATCTCGGGAGGGGTGGCTACACCTTC. Protein product: CASSQDLGRGGYTF.